Listed here are 4 T cell receptor beta chains from one sample, sequenced in a study of cytomegalovirus exposure and HLA in healthy donors. Use of 60 Vbeta and 13 Jbeta primers characterized the PCR. Only in-frame clones appear in the TCRdb table, and some are missing; sequencing was by immunoSEQ multiplex PCR. The data show around 210,000 clones, roughly 77% seen once. Source material: PBMCs. These receptors were obtained from a male donor in good health and CMV-seropositive.

This clone was detected a few times. The chain couples TRBV29-1 to TRBJ1-2; D is perhaps TRBD1 (6 bases). Trimming pared 7 bases from V and 8 bases from J, leaving 17 bases between. The V gene's germline CDR1 is SQVTM and CDR2 ANQGSEA. This CDR3 contains 12 residues. The CDR3 sequence is CSARLGAPGYTF. CDR3 sequence (DNA): TGCAGCGCCCGACTGGGGGCCCCGGGCTACACCTTC.

The genes are TRBV9 and TRBJ1-1; TRBD1 might be the D (5 bases). V shed 0 bases and J shed 1 base, with 7 bases lying between them. This CDR3 comprises 14 residues. Germline V gene data show CDR1 as SGDLS and CDR2 as YYNGEE. CDR3 bases: TGTGCCAGCAGCGTAGTCACAGGGAACACTGAAGCTTTCTTT. Amino acids: CASSVVTGNTEAFF.

A note on this clone: The same CDR3 can be traced to other DNA sequences in this sample. The rearrangement links TRBV9 to TRBJ2-1; TRBD1 might be the D (7 bases). CDR3 length: 15 residues. V was shortened by 0 bases and J by 2 bases, with 9 bases between the two germline ends. Germline CDR1 reads SGDLS; CDR2 reads YYNGEE. CDR3 coding DNA: TGTGCCAGCAGCGTAGCAGGGGGGACCTACAATGAGCAGTTCTTC. It is translated as CASSVAGGTYNEQFF.

The count of this clone is one. This chain connects TRBV21-1 to TRBJ2-1; the table assigns TRBD1, which was not confirmed against the DNA. TRBV21-1 is classified as a pseudogene. The length of the CDR3 is 12 residues. This CDR3 reads CASGQGFNEQFF. CDR3 nucleotide sequence: TGTGCCAGCGGACAGGGGTTCAATGAGCAGTTCTTC.